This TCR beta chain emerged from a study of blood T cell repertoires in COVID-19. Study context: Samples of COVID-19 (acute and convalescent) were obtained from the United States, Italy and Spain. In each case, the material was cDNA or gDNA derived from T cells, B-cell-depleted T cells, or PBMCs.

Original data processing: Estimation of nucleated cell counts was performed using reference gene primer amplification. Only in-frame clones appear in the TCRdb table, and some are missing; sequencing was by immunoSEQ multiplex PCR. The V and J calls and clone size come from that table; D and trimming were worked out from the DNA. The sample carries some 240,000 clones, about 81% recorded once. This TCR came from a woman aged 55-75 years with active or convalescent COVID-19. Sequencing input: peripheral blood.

The CDR3 sequence is CASSFDPGGPNTEAFF. The CDR3 bases are TGTGCCAGCAGCTTTGATCCCGGGGGGCCGAACACTGAAGCTTTCTTT. This chain connects TRBV5-8 to TRBJ1-1; TRBD1 might be the D (6 bases). This CDR3 spans 16 amino acids. The germline V and J ends were trimmed by 2 bases and 1 base, with 15 bases remaining between them. CDR1 is SGHTS and CDR2 is YDEGEE in the germline V gene.